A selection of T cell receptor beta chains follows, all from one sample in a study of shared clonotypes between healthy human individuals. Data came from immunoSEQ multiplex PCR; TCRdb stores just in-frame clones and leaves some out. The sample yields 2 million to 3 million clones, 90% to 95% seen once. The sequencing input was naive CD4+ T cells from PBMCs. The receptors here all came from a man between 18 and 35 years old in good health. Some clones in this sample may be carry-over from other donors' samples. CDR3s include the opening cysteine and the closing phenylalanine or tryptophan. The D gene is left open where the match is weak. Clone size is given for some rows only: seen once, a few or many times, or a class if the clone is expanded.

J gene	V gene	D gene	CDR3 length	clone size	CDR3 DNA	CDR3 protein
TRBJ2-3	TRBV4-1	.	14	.	TGCGCCAGCAGAAGGGGGGAGGTTTACGATACGCAGTATTTT	CASRRGEVYDTQYF
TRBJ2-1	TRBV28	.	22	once	TGTGCCAGCAGTTTATGGGCCCAGCCTCCGGGGAGCGATAAGGGGCCGTACAATGAGCAGTTCTTC	CASSLWAQPPGSDKGPYNEQFF
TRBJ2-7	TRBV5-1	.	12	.	TGCGCCAGCAGCATGCAGGGCTACGAGCAGTACTTC	CASSMQGYEQYF
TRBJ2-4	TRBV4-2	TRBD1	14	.	TGTGCCAGCGGGACAGGTCCGGGCAAAAACATTCAGTACTTC	CASGTGPGKNIQYF
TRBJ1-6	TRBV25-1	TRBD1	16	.	TGTGCCAGCAGTGAATCCGGGACAGCTTATAATTCACCCCTCCACTTT	CASSESGTAYNSPLHF
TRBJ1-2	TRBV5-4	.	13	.	TGTGCCAGCAGCTTAGGACAGTTTTATGGCTACACCTTC	CASSLGQFYGYTF
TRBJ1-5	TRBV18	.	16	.	TGTGCCAGCTCACTTAGCGTCCCGAGGGCTGATCAGCCCCAGCATTTT	CASSLSVPRADQPQHF
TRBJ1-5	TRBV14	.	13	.	TGTGCCAGCAGCCAAGGCATAAATCAGCCCCAGCATTTT	CASSQGINQPQHF
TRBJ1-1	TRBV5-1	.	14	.	TGCGCCAGCAGCTTGTTCCCGGCGGACACTGAAGCTTTCTTT	CASSLFPADTEAFF
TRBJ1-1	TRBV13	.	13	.	TGTGCCAGCAGTGGGGTTCGGAACACTGAAGCTTTCTTT	CASSGVRNTEAFF
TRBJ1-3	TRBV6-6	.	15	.	TGTGCCAGCAGTTACCCCCCGGTCTCTGGAAACACCATATATTTT	CASSYPPVSGNTIYF
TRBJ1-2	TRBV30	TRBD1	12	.	TGTGCCTGCCTAAATCAGGGGGAAGGCTACACCTTC	CACLNQGEGYTF
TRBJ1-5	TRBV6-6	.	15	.	TGTGCCAGCAGTGCCTCCGGGGGGGAAAGTCAGCCCCAGCATTTT	CASSASGGESQPQHF
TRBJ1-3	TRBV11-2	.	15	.	TGTGCCAGCAGCCCTAGTGTGGCCTCTGGAAACACCATATATTTT	CASSPSVASGNTIYF
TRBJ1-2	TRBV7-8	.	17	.	TGTGCCAGCAGCTTAAAGGCCCGACAGTCCACATATGAAGGCTACACCTTC	CASSLKARQSTYEGYTF
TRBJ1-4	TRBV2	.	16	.	TGTGCCAGCAGGAGCTACAGAGGGGCAACTAATGAAAAACTGTTTTTT	CASRSYRGATNEKLFF
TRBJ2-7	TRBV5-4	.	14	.	TGTGCCAGCAGCTTAGGGACGGAATCCTACGAGCAGTACTTC	CASSLGTESYEQYF
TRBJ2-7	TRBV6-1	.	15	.	TGTGCCAGCAGTGAACCCATGGGGCAGAGACACGAGCAGTACTTC	CASSEPMGQRHEQYF
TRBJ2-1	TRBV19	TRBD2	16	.	TGTGCCAGTAGTATATTGGGGACTAGCGTAGAGTTTGAGCAGTTCTTC	CASSILGTSVEFEQFF
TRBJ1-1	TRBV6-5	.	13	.	TGTGCCAGCAGCAGGAGGGGGAACACTGAAGCTTTCTTT	CASSRRGNTEAFF
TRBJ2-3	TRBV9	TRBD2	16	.	TGTGCCAGCAGCGTAGGGACTAGCGGGGTTGTTGATACGCAGTATTTT	CASSVGTSGVVDTQYF
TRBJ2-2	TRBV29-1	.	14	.	TGCAGCGCCTTCCTCAGGGGAATCACCGGGGAGCTGTTTTTT	CSAFLRGITGELFF
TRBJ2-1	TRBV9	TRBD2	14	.	TGTGCCAGCAGCCCTCTCCTAGCGGGGACGAAGCAGTTCTTC	CASSPLLAGTKQFF
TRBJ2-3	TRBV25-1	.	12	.	TGTGCCAGCAGTGATGTTCCAGATACGCAGTATTTT	CASSDVPDTQYF
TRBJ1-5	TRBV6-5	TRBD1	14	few	TGTGCCAGCAGTCCGGACAGGACAGGTCAGCCCCAGCATTTT	CASSPDRTGQPQHF
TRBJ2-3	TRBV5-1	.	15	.	TGCGCCAGCAGCTCCGCCAGGATTAGCACAGATACGCAGTATTTT	CASSSARISTDTQYF
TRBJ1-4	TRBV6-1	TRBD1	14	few	TGTGCCAGCAGCCTGGGACAGGGGACTGAAAAACTGTTTTTT	CASSLGQGTEKLFF
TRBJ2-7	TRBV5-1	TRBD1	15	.	TGCGCCAGCAGCTTGGCGGGGACAGAAACCTACGAGCAGTACTTC	CASSLAGTETYEQYF
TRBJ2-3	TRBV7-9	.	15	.	TGTGCCAGCAGCTTACGTCCAGGGGCCACAGATACGCAGTATTTT	CASSLRPGATDTQYF
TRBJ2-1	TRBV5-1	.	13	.	TGCGCCAGCAGCTGGGGACTCGAATTTGAGCAGTTCTTC	CASSWGLEFEQFF
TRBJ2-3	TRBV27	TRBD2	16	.	TGTGCCAGCAGTTTGCCCAGCGGGAGAGTGACAGATACGCAGTATTTT	CASSLPSGRVTDTQYF
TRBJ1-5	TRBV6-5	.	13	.	TGTGCCAGCAGTCGTTGGACAGATCAGCCCCAGCATTTT	CASSRWTDQPQHF
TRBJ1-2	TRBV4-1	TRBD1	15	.	TGCGCCAGCAGCCAAGTTGACAGGGGGATAAGTGGCTACACCTTC	CASSQVDRGISGYTF
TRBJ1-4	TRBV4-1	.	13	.	TGCGCCAGCAGCCAAACCTCGGGAGAAAAACTGTTTTTT	CASSQTSGEKLFF
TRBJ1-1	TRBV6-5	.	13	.	TGTGCCAGCAGTTACCAGAGAGATCTAGAAGCTTTCTTT	CASSYQRDLEAFF
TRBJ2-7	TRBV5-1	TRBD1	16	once	TGCGCCAGCAGACCGGCGGGACCGGGACAGGGCTACGAGCAGTACTTC	CASRPAGPGQGYEQYF
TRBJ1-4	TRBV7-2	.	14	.	TGTGCCAGCAGCTTGCGGGCAACTAATGAAAAACTGTTTTTT	CASSLRATNEKLFF
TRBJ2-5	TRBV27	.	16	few	TGTGCCAGCAGTCCCTATAAGGCCGCGGGGAAAGAGACCCAGTACTTC	CASSPYKAAGKETQYF
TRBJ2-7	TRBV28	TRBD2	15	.	TGTGCCAGTTTCAGACTAGCGGGAGGCTCCTACGAGCAGTACTTC	CASFRLAGGSYEQYF
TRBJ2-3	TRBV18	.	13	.	TGTGCCAGCTCACCGCACCAGGCAGATACGCAGTATTTT	CASSPHQADTQYF
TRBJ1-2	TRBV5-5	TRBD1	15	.	TGTGCCAGCAGCTTCGGGGGACAGGCGCACTATGGCTACACCTTC	CASSFGGQAHYGYTF
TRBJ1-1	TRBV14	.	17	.	TGTGCCAGCAGCCAAGTGTCACCAGGGGTCGGGAACACTGAAGCTTTCTTT	CASSQVSPGVGNTEAFF
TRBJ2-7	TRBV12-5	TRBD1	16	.	TGTGCTAGTGGTTATGAAAGGGGGACAGGGATTTACGAGCAGTACTTC	CASGYERGTGIYEQYF
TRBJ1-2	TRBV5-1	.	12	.	TGCGCCAGCAGCTCGGGCGGCTATGGCTACACCTTC	CASSSGGYGYTF
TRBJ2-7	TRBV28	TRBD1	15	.	TGTGCCAGCAGTTTAGGGGGACAGAGCTCCTACGAGCAGTACTTC	CASSLGGQSSYEQYF
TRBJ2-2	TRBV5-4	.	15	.	TGTGCCAGCAGCCAACGACAAACGAACACCGGGGAGCTGTTTTTT	CASSQRQTNTGELFF
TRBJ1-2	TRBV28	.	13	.	TGTGCCAGCAGTTTGCCCAGAAACTATGGCTACACCTTC	CASSLPRNYGYTF
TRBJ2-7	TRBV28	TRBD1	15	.	TGTGCCAGCAGTTTTCAGGGGGCCGGCTCCTACGAGCAGTACTTC	CASSFQGAGSYEQYF
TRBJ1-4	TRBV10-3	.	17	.	TGTGCCATCAGTGAGTCTGACCCGGGACCGGATAGTGAAAAACTGTTTTTT	CAISESDPGPDSEKLFF
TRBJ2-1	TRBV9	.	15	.	TGTGCCAGCAGCGCAACGCCCCTGGCGACCAATGAGCAGTTCTTC	CASSATPLATNEQFF
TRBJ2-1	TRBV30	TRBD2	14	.	TGTGCCTGGAGCAGCGGGGCTCCAGGCATGGAGCAGTTCTTC	CAWSSGAPGMEQFF
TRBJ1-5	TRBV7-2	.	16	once	TGTGCCAGCAGCGCTGCCCCGGGGAGAGGCAATCAGCCCCAGCATTTT	CASSAAPGRGNQPQHF